A selection of T cell receptor beta chains follows, all from one sample in a study of radiotherapy plus CTLA-4 blockade in lung cancer. Produced via immunoSEQ multiplex PCR; TCRdb's table is partial and in-frame only. The profile shows 78,000 or so clones, approximately 86% of them singletons. Source: peripheral blood, taken from a patient treated with radiotherapy plus ipilimumab. These receptors came from a human donor with non-small cell lung cancer who had stable disease on radiotherapy plus ipilimumab. The CDR3 runs from the conserved cysteine through the conserved F or W. A D gene is named only where the DNA matches it firmly. Clone size is given for some rows only: seen once, a few or many times, or a class if the clone is expanded.

V gene	clone size	D gene	J gene	CDR3 DNA	CDR3 protein
TRBV5-8	NA	NA	TRBJ1-1	TGTGCCAGCAGCTTGAGGGGGATTAACACTGAAGCTTTCTTT	CASSLRGINTEAFF
TRBV6-1	NA	NA	TRBJ1-2	TGTGCCAGCAAGGCAGGGCTAGGCTATGGCTACACCTTC	CASKAGLGYGYTF
TRBV19	NA	TRBD1	TRBJ2-1	TGTGCCAGTAGTATAGATCTACCTAGAAGCAGACAGGGTCACTACAATGAGCAGTTCTTC	CASSIDLPRSRQGHYNEQFF
TRBV6-1	few	NA	TRBJ1-1	TGTGCCAGCAGTGAATATCTAAGCCCTGAAGCTTTCTTT	CASSEYLSPEAFF
TRBV6-5	NA	NA	TRBJ2-3	TGTGCCAGCAGTAACGGACTGACAGATACGCAGTATTTT	CASSNGLTDTQYF
TRBV7-3	once	NA	TRBJ1-1	TGTGCCAGCAGCCAGCCGGGCGAAGGCACTGAAGCTTTCTTT	CASSQPGEGTEAFF
TRBV6-6	NA	NA	TRBJ2-3	TGTGCCAGCAGTTACTCGAAAAGAACAGATACGCAGTATTTT	CASSYSKRTDTQYF
TRBV18	NA	NA	TRBJ2-3	TGTGCCAGCTCAACTCGAGGGGCGCTGACAGATACGCAGTATTTT	CASSTRGALTDTQYF
TRBV30	NA	NA	TRBJ1-1	TGTGCCTGGAGTCAGGGGATCACTGAAGCTTTCTTT	CAWSQGITEAFF
TRBV5-1	NA	TRBD1	TRBJ1-6	TGCGCCAGCAGCTTGGAGATGGGACAGAATTCACCCCTCCACTTT	CASSLEMGQNSPLHF
TRBV7-3	NA	NA	TRBJ2-1	TGTGCCAGCAGCTTAACAGGACCCGGGAATGAGCAGTTCTTC	CASSLTGPGNEQFF
TRBV18	NA	NA	TRBJ2-2	TGTGCCAGCTCACCAAATCGGGGGGCAAACACCGGGGAGCTGTTTTTT	CASSPNRGANTGELFF
TRBV27	NA	TRBD1	TRBJ1-5	TGTGCCAGCAGTAACAGGGGGCTTAGCAATCAGCCCCAGCATTTT	CASSNRGLSNQPQHF
TRBV11-2	NA	TRBD1	TRBJ2-2	TGTGCCAGCAGCGGCAGGGGGCCGGGGACCGGGGAGCTGTTTTTT	CASSGRGPGTGELFF
TRBV28	NA	NA	TRBJ1-5	TGTGCCATCCAGGTAGCCGGGGGTGGCAATCAGCCCCAGCATTTT	CAIQVAGGGNQPQHF
TRBV4-2	NA	NA	TRBJ2-2	TGTGCCAGCAGCCAAGATTTACTAGCGAACACCGGGGAGCTGTTTTTT	CASSQDLLANTGELFF
TRBV9	NA	NA	TRBJ2-7	TGTGCCAGCAGCCTAACAGGGACCTACGAGCAGTACTTC	CASSLTGTYEQYF
TRBV11-2	NA	NA	TRBJ2-2	TGTGCCAGCAGCGGCTGGGGCAGGGACACCGGGGAGCTGTTTTTT	CASSGWGRDTGELFF
TRBV5-6	NA	NA	TRBJ1-2	TGTGCCAGCAGCTTGGTCAGACCCGAGGACTATGGCTACACCTTC	CASSLVRPEDYGYTF
TRBV7-2	NA	NA	TRBJ2-3	TGTGCCAGCAGCCCCGGGCTACGGGGAGATACGCAGTATTTT	CASSPGLRGDTQYF
TRBV28	NA	TRBD1	TRBJ1-1	TGTGCCAGCAGTCCGTGGACAGGGGACACTGAAGCTTTCTTT	CASSPWTGDTEAFF
TRBV2	NA	TRBD2	TRBJ2-1	TGTGCCAGCACAGGATACAGCGGGGGAAACTACAATGAGCAGTTCTTC	CASTGYSGGNYNEQFF
TRBV5-1	NA	NA	TRBJ2-5	TGCGCCAGCAGCTTGGCGTGGGGTTTGGAGACCCAGTACTTC	CASSLAWGLETQYF
TRBV4-2	NA	TRBD2	TRBJ2-1	TGTGCCAGCAGCCGTGGGACTAGCGGTGATCCCTACAATGAGCAGTTCTTC	CASSRGTSGDPYNEQFF
TRBV6-5	NA	NA	TRBJ2-2	TGTGCCAGCAGTTTTCTCACCGGGGAGCTGTTTTTT	CASSFLTGELFF
TRBV5-1	NA	NA	TRBJ2-5	TGCGCCAGCAGGCAGAACCCCGGGGAGACCCAGTACTTC	CASRQNPGETQYF
TRBV2	NA	NA	TRBJ1-4	TGTGCCAGCAGTACGACGGCAACTAATGAAAAACTGTTTTTT	CASSTTATNEKLFF
TRBV11-2	NA	NA	TRBJ1-6	TGTGCCAGCATCCCGGGGGTGGGGAATTCACCCCTCCACTTT	CASIPGVGNSPLHF
TRBV18	NA	NA	TRBJ1-6	TGTGCCAGCTCCCGTGACAAACCGGGGAATTCACCCCTCCACTTT	CASSRDKPGNSPLHF
TRBV7-9	NA	TRBD1	TRBJ2-4	TGTGCCAGCAGCTTAGTGGGAGGACAGGGACATAGCATTCAGTACTTC	CASSLVGGQGHSIQYF
TRBV9	NA	NA	TRBJ1-4	TGTGCCAGCAGCGCTGGACAGAGGAATAATGAAAAACTGTTTTTT	CASSAGQRNNEKLFF
TRBV28	NA	NA	TRBJ1-1	TGTGCCAGCAGTTTTCCGGGAAGGAACACTGAAGCTTTCTTT	CASSFPGRNTEAFF
TRBV6-5	NA	NA	TRBJ2-1	TGTGCCAGCAGTTACGACAGTTTCCGATACAATGAGCAGTTCTTC	CASSYDSFRYNEQFF
TRBV5-1	NA	TRBD1	TRBJ1-2	TGCGCCAGCAGCTTTACAGCCGGGACAGGGGGGAGCTATGGCTACACCTTC	CASSFTAGTGGSYGYTF
TRBV30	NA	NA	TRBJ1-1	TGTGCCTGGAGTGTGGGGCCAGGGCTGAACACTGAAGCTTTCTTT	CAWSVGPGLNTEAFF
TRBV29-1	NA	NA	TRBJ2-3	TGCACTTACAGCACAGATACGCAGTATTTT	CTYSTDTQYF
TRBV30	NA	NA	TRBJ2-1	TGTGCCTGGAGCTCAAGGGGGGACAATGAGCAGTTCTTC	CAWSSRGDNEQFF
TRBV6-1	NA	TRBD1	TRBJ1-6	TGTGCCAGCGGGGGACAGGCCACCAATTCACCCCTCCACTTT	CASGGQATNSPLHF
TRBV19	few	NA	TRBJ2-2	TGTGCCACCCCAAAGGCGGCAGGGAGAACCGGGGAGCTGTTTTTT	CATPKAAGRTGELFF
TRBV7-9	NA	TRBD1	TRBJ2-3	TGTGCCAGCAGCCCCCACAGGGGTGGGTCAGATACGCAGTATTTT	CASSPHRGGSDTQYF
TRBV30	NA	NA	TRBJ1-5	TGTGCCTGGAGTGTTGGGGCATATAGCAATCAGCCCCAGCATTTT	CAWSVGAYSNQPQHF
TRBV6-1	NA	TRBD1	TRBJ1-2	TGTGCCAGCAGTGATCGGACAGGCTATGGCTACACCTTC	CASSDRTGYGYTF
TRBV6-5	NA	TRBD2	TRBJ2-7	TGTGCCAGCAGGTCGGGACTAGTCGTATCTCACGAGCAGTACTTC	CASRSGLVVSHEQYF
TRBV13	NA	NA	TRBJ2-2	TGTGCCAGCAGCTTAGTGGGGACCGGGGAGCTGTTTTTT	CASSLVGTGELFF
TRBV18	NA	TRBD2	TRBJ2-1	TGTGCCAGCTCACCTCTGCGGCCAGCGGGGGGGCTGGGCAATGAGCAGTTCTTC	CASSPLRPAGGLGNEQFF
TRBV7-6	NA	TRBD2	TRBJ2-1	TGTGCCAGCAGCTTAGAACTAGCGTTTTACAATGAGCAGTTCTTC	CASSLELAFYNEQFF